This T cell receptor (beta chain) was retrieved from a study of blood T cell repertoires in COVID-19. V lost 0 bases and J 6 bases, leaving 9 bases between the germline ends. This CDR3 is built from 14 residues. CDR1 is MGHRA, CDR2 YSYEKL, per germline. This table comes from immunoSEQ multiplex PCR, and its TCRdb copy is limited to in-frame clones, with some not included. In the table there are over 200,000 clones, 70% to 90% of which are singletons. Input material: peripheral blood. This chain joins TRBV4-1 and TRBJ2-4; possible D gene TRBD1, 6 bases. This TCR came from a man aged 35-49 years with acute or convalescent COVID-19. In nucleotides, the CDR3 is TGCGCCAGCAGCCAAGATAGGGGGACAAACATTCAGTACTTC. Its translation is CASSQDRGTNIQYF.